The 24 T cell receptor beta chains below were found in one sample sequenced in a study of CD8 T cells in Susac syndrome. RNA, at roughly 0.45 to 1 ug, was reverse transcribed with random hexamers. In TCRdb, the immunoSEQ multiplex PCR reads were re-called with MiXCR into one record per CDR3 protein. Of about 76,000 distinct CDR3 sequences listed, 90% to 95% were seen once; the top ten hold roughly 0.47%. What was sequenced was CD8+ T cells from PBMCs. Receptor source: a human donor with Susac syndrome.

This clonotype occurred once. J is TRBJ1-1 and V is TRBV28; 7 bases line up with TRBD1. Trimming took 5 bases from V and 5 from J; bases not matched to a gene: 11. Per germline, CDR1 MDHEN and CDR2 SYDVKM. The CDR3 consists of 15 residues. The chain's CDR3 is CASSTGAGARTEAFF. The DNA of the CDR3 is TGTGCCAGCAGTACAGGGGCAGGAGCAAGAACTGAAGCTTTCTTT. Drawing the rest from reference TRBV28 and TRBJ1-1, the complete variable domain is DVKVTQSSRYLVKRTGEKVFLECVQDMDHENMFWYRQDPGLGLRLIYFSYDVKMKEKGDIPEGYSVSREKKERFSLILESASTNQTSMYLCASSTGAGARTEAFFGQGTRLTVV.

The chain carries TRBV5-1 and TRBJ2-1, with TRBD2 as a possible D gene (7 bases). The length of the CDR3 is 15 residues. Germline V lookup: CDR1 SGHRS, CDR2 YFSETQ. V was shortened by 4 bases and J by 9 bases, with 20 bases between the two germline ends. The CDR3 DNA follows: TGCGCCAGCAGCCGCGAGGGGCGCGGGGGCTTTGAGCAGTTCTTC. Translation gives CASSREGRGGFEQFF.

The chain uses TRBV20-1 and TRBJ2-5, with no clear D. The CDR3 runs to 11 residues. Trimming stripped 0 bases from V and 8 bases from J, with 7 bases between. Per germline, CDR1 DFQATT and CDR2 SNEGSKA (reference sequence). The CDR3 region has the DNA TGCAGTGCTAGAGAGATCCAAACCCAGTACTTC. This codes for CSAREIQTQYF.

This chain links TRBV13 with TRBJ2-2; D gene unclear. Germline V gives CDR1 PRHDT, CDR2 FYEKMQ (reference sequence). The V and J ends lost 5 bases and 4 bases respectively, with 11 bases between them. This CDR3 is 14 amino acids long. The CDR3 loop reads CASSPNLGTGELFF. The CDR3 nucleotides read TGTGCCAGCAGCCCAAACCTCGGCACCGGGGAGCTGTTTTTT.

The V gene is TRBV2, the J gene TRBJ1-1, with 7 bases fitting TRBD1. Looked up from germline, CDR1 is SNHLY and CDR2 is FYNNEI. The ends lost 7 bases at V and 0 bases at J; junction bases unmatched: 5. The CDR3 has 14 amino acids. The CDR3 loop reads CASNTGVVNTEAFF. DNA of the CDR3: TGTGCCAGCAACACAGGGGTAGTGAACACTGAAGCTTTCTTT.

The chain combines TRBV7-2 with TRBJ2-5; D uncertain. V was shortened by 1 base and J by 5 bases, with 11 bases between the two germline ends. The CDR3 is 14 amino acids. Germline values: CDR1 SGHTA, CDR2 FQGNSA. For the CDR3, the DNA is TGTGCCAGCAGCTTAGGATCTAGTGCGGAGACCCAGTACTTC. It yields the protein CASSLGSSAETQYF.

V and J are TRBV7-3 and TRBJ2-2, with 8 bases aligning to TRBD2. J lost 1 base, V lost 3 bases, and 1 base had no gene match. CDR1 is SGHTA, CDR2 FQGTGA, per germline. This CDR3 comprises 15 residues. DNA for the CDR3: TGTGCCAGCAGCTTCCTAGCGGGGAACACCGGGGAGCTGTTTTTT. Encoded protein: CASSFLAGNTGELFF.

The chain recombines TRBV4-3 with TRBJ1-2; 7 nucleotides line up with TRBD1. Germline CDR1 is LGHNA and CDR2 is YSLEER. CDR3 size: 14 residues. Trimming removed 1 base from V and 3 bases from J; junction bases left unmatched: 2. The CDR3 protein is CASSQVQGDYGYTF. The CDR3, as DNA: TGCGCCAGCAGCCAAGTCCAGGGGGACTATGGCTACACCTTC.

This clonotype has just a few counts. V is TRBV18 and J is TRBJ2-7; D remains ambiguous. The CDR3 covers 12 residues. Per germline, CDR1 KGHSH and CDR2 LQKENI. V was trimmed by 5 bases and J by 2 bases, leaving 7 bases between them. The CDR3 bases are TGTGCCAGCTCATCCGACACCTACGAGCAGTACTTC. It translates to CASSSDTYEQYF.

The chain employs TRBV5-6 and TRBJ2-1, with 12 bases that match TRBD2. The CDR3 length is 18 residues. V gave up 7 bases and J gave up 9 bases; unmatched junction bases: 20. CDR1 is SGHDT, CDR2 YYEEEE, per germline. CDR3 bases: TGTGCCAGCGCAAGGGCTAGCGGGGGGGCCACCCGTCCTTGTGAGCAGTTCTTC. Translated: CASARASGGATRPCEQFF. Full variable domain (remainder filled in from reference TRBV5-6 and TRBJ2-1): DAGVTQSPTHLIKTRGQQVTLRCSPKSGHDTVSWYQQALGQGPQFIFQYYEEEERQRGNFPDRFSGHQFPNYSSELNVNALLLGDSALYLCASARASGGATRPCEQFFGPGTRLTVL.

This clonotype was seen just once. A read error may produce the germline difference seen at one junction end. The chain has TRBV7-9 and TRBJ1-5, with 9 bases fitting TRBD1. Per the germline V gene, CDR1 is SEHNR and CDR2 is FQNEAQ (reference sequence). The CDR3 sequence is 14 residues long. The CDR3 reads CASSGTGGKQPQHF. In nucleotides, the CDR3 is TGTGCCAGCAGCGGCACAGGGGGCAAACAGCCCCAGCATTTT. Full variable domain (remainder filled in from reference TRBV7-9 and TRBJ1-5): DTGVSQNPRHKITKRGQNVTFRCDPISEHNRLYWYRQTLGQGPEFLTYFQNEAQLEKSRLLSDRFSAERPKGSFSTLEIQRTEQGDSAMYLCASSGTGGKQPQHFGDGTRLSIL.

CDR3 coding DNA: TGTGCCAGCAGCCTTAGCGGGAGTAGCGCAGATACGCAGTATTTT. Translated, it gives CASSLSGSSADTQYF. This chain connects TRBV13 to TRBJ2-3; 9 nucleotides line up with TRBD2. The V and J ends lost 5 bases and 4 bases, in that order; junction bases with no gene match: 7. The germline V gene encodes CDR1 PRHDT and CDR2 FYEKMQ (reference sequence). The CDR3 sequence is 15 residues long.

This chain links TRBV4-3 with TRBJ1-4, with D maybe TRBD1 (6 bases). This CDR3 contains 16 residues. CDR1 LGHNA and CDR2 YSLEER come from the germline V gene. V lost 3 bases to trimming and J lost 2 bases, with 13 bases between them. CDR3 coding DNA: TGCGCCAGCAGCCACCTTACAGGGCGGACTAATGAAAAACTGTTTTTT. Translated, it gives CASSHLTGRTNEKLFF.

This chain's CDR3 is CASSVAGGRDEQFF. CDR3 sequence (DNA): TGTGCCAGCAGCGTTGCGGGGGGAAGGGATGAGCAGTTCTTC. The V call is TRBV9, the J call TRBJ2-1; 8 bases align to TRBD2. Germline trimming cut 2 bases from V and 8 bases from J; bases unmatched to any gene: 6. The CDR3 has 14 residues. The V gene's germline CDR1 is SGDLS and CDR2 YYNGEE.

The CDR3 is CASRRTPGYPVRGANVLTF. For the CDR3, the DNA is TGTGCCAGCAGACGTACCCCGGGATACCCAGTGAGAGGGGCCAACGTCCTGACTTTC. The rearrangement uses TRBV28 and TRBJ2-6; TRBD2 is a possible D gene (5 bases). The CDR3 has 19 residues. Trimming removed 6 bases from V and 4 bases from J, with 25 bases in between. Germline V CDR1 and CDR2: MDHEN, SYDVKM.

V and J are TRBV24-1 and TRBJ2-1; TRBD2 matches 7 bases. With V trimmed by 9 bases and J by 4 bases, 11 bases remained unmatched. The germline gives CDR1 KGHDR, CDR2 SFDVKD. The CDR3 has 15 residues. The chain's CDR3 is CATSSSAGVYNEQFF. CDR3 bases: TGTGCCACCTCTAGTTCGGCGGGGGTTTACAATGAGCAGTTCTTC.

The chain recombines TRBV7-6 with TRBJ2-1, with 10 bases matching TRBD2. The CDR3 runs to 15 residues. The germline CDR1 and CDR2 sequences are SGHVS and FNYEAQ. Trimming cost V 1 base and J 8 bases; bases outside gene matches: 5. CDR3 residues: CASSLEAGGPYEQFF. In DNA form, the CDR3 reads TGTGCCAGCAGCTTAGAAGCGGGGGGGCCGTATGAGCAGTTCTTC.

The gene calls are TRBV6-2 or TRBV6-3 and TRBJ1-2; possibly TRBD1 for D (5 bases). In germline, CDR1 is MNHEY, CDR2 SVGEGT. The V and J ends lost 0 bases and 3 bases respectively, with 11 bases between them. The CDR3 is made up of 15 amino acids. CDR3: CASSYSVQDYYGYTF. The CDR3 DNA reads TGTGCCAGCAGTTACTCGGTACAGGACTACTATGGCTACACCTTC.

This clonotype was seen a handful of times. The chain combines TRBV12-3 or TRBV12-4 with TRBJ2-7; D is tentatively TRBD1 or TRBD2 (5 bases each). V lost 5 bases to trimming and J lost 6 bases, with 11 bases between them. The length of the CDR3 is 12 residues. The CDR3 DNA reads as TGTGCCAGCAGTCCCGGGACCGGCGAGCAGTACTTC. As protein: CASSPGTGEQYF.

The genes are TRBV20-1 and TRBJ1-3; unclear D gene. CDR3 length equals 15 residues. V was shortened by 3 bases and J by 3 bases, with 15 bases between the two germline ends. In germline, CDR1 is DFQATT, CDR2 SNEGSKA (reference sequence). The CDR3 nucleotides are TGCAGTGCTAGGGAAGCTCGACCTGTTGGAAACACCATATATTTT. Encoded protein: CSAREARPVGNTIYF.

The chain uses TRBV15 and TRBJ2-7; the match to TRBD2 covers 10 bases. Germline lookup yields CDR1 LNHNV and CDR2 YYDKDF (reference sequence). The CDR3 is made up of 15 amino acids. J was trimmed by 0 bases and V by 6 bases; bases with no gene match: 5. In DNA form, the CDR3 reads TGTGCCACCAGAAGCCAGCGGGAGGGCTCCTACGAGCAGTACTTC. It codes for CATRSQREGSYEQYF. The variable domain in full, completed from reference TRBV15 and TRBJ2-7, reads DAMVIQNPRYQVTQFGKPVTLSCSQTLNHNVMYWYQQKSSQAPKLLFHYYDKDFNNEADTPDNFQSRRPNTSFCFLDIRSPGLGDTAMYLCATRSQREGSYEQYFGPGTRLTVT.

The V and J genes are TRBV27 and TRBJ2-1; TRBD2 agrees at 10 bases. Germline V lookup: CDR1 MNHEY, CDR2 SMNVEV (reference sequence). The CDR3 is 15 amino acids. The ends lost 9 bases at V and 4 bases at J; junction bases unmatched: 9. The CDR3 DNA follows: TGTGCCAGTAACCAGGGACTAGCGTCGTACAATGAGCAGTTCTTC. It specifies CASNQGLASYNEQFF.

This clonotype was seen a handful of times. The rearrangement joins TRBV5-1 to TRBJ2-1; TRBD2 matches at 9 bases. The germline V gene has CDR1 SGHRS and CDR2 YFSETQ. CDR3 size: 14 residues. V lost 4 bases, J lost 7 bases, and 6 bases stayed unmatched. Here the CDR3 reads CASSRLADENEQFF. The CDR3 region has the DNA TGCGCCAGCAGCCGACTAGCGGATGAGAATGAGCAGTTCTTC.

V and J are TRBV2 and TRBJ2-1; 7 nucleotides line up with TRBD2. J was trimmed by 3 bases and V by 7 bases; bases with no gene match: 21. CDR3 length: 19 residues. The germline CDR1 and CDR2 sequences are SNHLY and FYNNEI. The CDR3 DNA reads TGTGCCAGCAAGCGCAGTTGGATGTCGTTAGAGCGGGACTACAATGAGCAGTTCTTC. This codes for CASKRSWMSLERDYNEQFF.